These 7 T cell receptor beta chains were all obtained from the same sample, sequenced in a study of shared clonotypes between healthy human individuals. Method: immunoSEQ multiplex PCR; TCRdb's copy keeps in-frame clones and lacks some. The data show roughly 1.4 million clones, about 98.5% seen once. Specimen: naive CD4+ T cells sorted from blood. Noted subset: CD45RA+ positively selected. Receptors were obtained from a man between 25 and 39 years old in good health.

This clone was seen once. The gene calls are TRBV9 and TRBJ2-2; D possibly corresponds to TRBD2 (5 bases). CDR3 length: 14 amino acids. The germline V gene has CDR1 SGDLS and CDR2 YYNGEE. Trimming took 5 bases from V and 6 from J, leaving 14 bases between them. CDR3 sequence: CASRRVGLSGELFF. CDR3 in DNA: TGTGCCAGCAGGAGGGTGGGTTTATCCGGGGAGCTGTTTTTT.

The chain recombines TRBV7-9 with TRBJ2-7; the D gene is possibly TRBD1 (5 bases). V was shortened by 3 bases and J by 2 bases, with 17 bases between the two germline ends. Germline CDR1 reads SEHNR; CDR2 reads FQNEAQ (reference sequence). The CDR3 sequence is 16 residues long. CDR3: CASSFSLRQPAYEQYF. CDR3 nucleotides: TGTGCCAGCAGCTTTTCCTTAAGACAGCCCGCCTACGAGCAGTACTTC.

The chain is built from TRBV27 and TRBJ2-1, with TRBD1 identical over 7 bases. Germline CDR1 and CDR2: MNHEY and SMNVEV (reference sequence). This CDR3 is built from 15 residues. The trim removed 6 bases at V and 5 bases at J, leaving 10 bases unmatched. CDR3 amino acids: CASRRQGSPHNEQFF. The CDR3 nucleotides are TGTGCCAGCAGGCGACAGGGTAGCCCTCACAATGAGCAGTTCTTC.

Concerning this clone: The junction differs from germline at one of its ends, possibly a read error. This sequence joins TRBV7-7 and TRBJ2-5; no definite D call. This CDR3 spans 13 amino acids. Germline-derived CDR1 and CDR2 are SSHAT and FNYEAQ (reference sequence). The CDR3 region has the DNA TGTGCTAGCAGCTTAGATTTGAAGGGGACCCAGTACTTC. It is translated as CASSLDLKGTQYF.

CDR3 bases: TGCGCCAGCAGCCAAGGACTAGGACAGGGATACACAGATACGCAGTATTTT. This codes for CASSQGLGQGYTDTQYF. This rearrangement joins TRBV4-3 to TRBJ2-3; 8 positions match TRBD1. The CDR3 totals 17 residues. J lost 2 bases, V lost 1 base, and 8 bases had no gene match. CDR1 and CDR2 (germline): LGHNA, YSLEER.

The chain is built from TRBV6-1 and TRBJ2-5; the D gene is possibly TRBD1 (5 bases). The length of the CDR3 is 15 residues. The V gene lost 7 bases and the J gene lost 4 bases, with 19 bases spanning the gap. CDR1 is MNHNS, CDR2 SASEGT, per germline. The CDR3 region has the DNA TGTGCCAGCACCCTTCAGGGTTGGGGTGGAGAGACCCAGTACTTC. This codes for CASTLQGWGGETQYF.

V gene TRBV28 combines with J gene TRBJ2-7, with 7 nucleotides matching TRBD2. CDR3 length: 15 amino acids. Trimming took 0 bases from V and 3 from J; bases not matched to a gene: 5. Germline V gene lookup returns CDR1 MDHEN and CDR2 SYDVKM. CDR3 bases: TGTGCCAGCAGTTTATGGCACACTAGCGACTACGAGCAGTACTTC. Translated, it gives CASSLWHTSDYEQYF.